These T cell receptor beta chains were read from a single sample in a study of immune reconstitution after stem cell transplant in scleroderma. TCRdb ran MiXCR on the RT-PCR reads and lists one entry per CDR3 protein. The table lists 2,500 to 3,500 distinct CDR3 sequences, 7% to 9.5% of them singletons. Sampling was conducted before or after autologous hematopoietic stem cell transplantation (not recorded which). These receptor sequences come from a female donor with systemic sclerosis. Each CDR3 is given with its conserved first and last residue. A D gene is named only where the DNA matches it firmly. Clone size is shown for a subset of rows, as once, few, many or a class of expanded clone.

j_call	d_call	clone_size	v_call	cdr3_aa	cdr3_nt
TRBJ2-1	TRBD2	medium-sized	TRBV5-1	CASSLTSGGDEQFF	TGCGCCAGCAGCTTGACTAGCGGGGGGGATGAGCAGTTCTTC
TRBJ2-2	.	.	TRBV20-1	CSARGSSPTFANTGELFF	TGCAGTGCTAGAGGATCTAGTCCCACCTTCGCGAACACCGGGGAGCTGTTTTTT
TRBJ1-5	TRBD1	large	TRBV6-1	CASRSGTVSNQPQHF	TGTGCCAGCAGATCCGGGACAGTTAGCAATCAGCCCCAGCATTTT
TRBJ2-1	TRBD1	medium-sized	TRBV2	CASSEGAAFEQFF	TGTGCCAGTTCTGAGGGGGCCGCGTTTGAGCAGTTCTTC
TRBJ2-1	.	large	TRBV7-3	CASSLALSSYNEQFF	TGTGCCAGCAGCTTAGCGTTGAGCTCCTACAATGAGCAGTTCTTC
TRBJ2-1	.	medium-sized	TRBV29-1	CSVEGAFGTYNEQFF	TGCAGCGTTGAGGGGGCGTTCGGTACCTACAATGAGCAGTTCTTC
TRBJ2-2	TRBD1	medium-sized	TRBV2	CASKTIGDRGTGELFF	TGTGCCAGCAAGACAATTGGGGACAGGGGAACCGGGGAGCTGTTTTTT
TRBJ1-2	.	.	TRBV7-2	CASSFEEVNGYTF	TGTGCCAGCAGCTTTGAAGAAGTAAATGGCTACACCTTC
TRBJ2-7	TRBD1	medium-sized	TRBV29-1	CSVKDRVGYEQYF	TGCAGCGTTAAGGACAGGGTAGGCTACGAGCAGTACTTC
TRBJ2-1	TRBD2	few	TRBV6-1	CASSVAGGPYNEQFF	TGTGCCAGCAGTGTAGCGGGGGGGCCCTACAATGAGCAGTTCTTC
TRBJ2-3	.	medium-sized	TRBV2	CASSPLQSLGPQYF	TGTGCCAGCAGTCCTCTTCAAAGCCTGGGGCCGCAGTATTTT
TRBJ2-4	.	medium-sized	TRBV2	CASNPGMAKNIQYF	TGTGCCAGCAACCCGGGGATGGCCAAAAACATTCAGTACTTC
TRBJ2-6	.	.	TRBV20-1	CSARDESSGANVLTF	TGCAGTGCTCGGGACGAGAGCTCTGGGGCCAACGTCCTGACTTTC
TRBJ2-2	TRBD1	large	TRBV12-3/TRBV12-4	CASSFLLGTGNTGELFF	TGTGCCAGCAGTTTCCTTCTCGGGACAGGGAACACCGGGGAGCTGTTTTTT
TRBJ1-1	.	.	TRBV13	CASSPRVTEAFF	TGTGCCAGCAGCCCAAGGGTTACTGAAGCTTTCTTT
TRBJ2-1	.	medium-sized	TRBV5-1	CASSLEQGTEQFF	TGCGCCAGCAGCTTAGAACAGGGTACTGAGCAGTTCTTC
TRBJ2-7	.	few	TRBV20-1	CSAPDQGYEQYF	TGCAGTGCACCTGATCAGGGCTACGAGCAGTACTTC
TRBJ1-5	TRBD1	medium-sized	TRBV20-1	CSALGMTGRQPQHF	TGCAGTGCATTGGGGATGACAGGGCGCCAGCCCCAGCATTTT
TRBJ1-1	.	large	TRBV20-1	CSARDLGEGNTEAFF	TGCAGTGCTAGAGATTTGGGGGAGGGTAACACTGAAGCTTTCTTT
TRBJ1-1	TRBD1	.	TRBV7-2	CASRPGQGKMNTEAFF	TGTGCCAGCAGGCCGGGACAGGGGAAGATGAACACTGAAGCTTTCTTT
TRBJ2-7	TRBD1	.	TRBV12-3/TRBV12-4	CASSTDRGREQYF	TGTGCCAGCAGCACGGACAGGGGGCGCGAGCAGTACTTC
TRBJ2-2	TRBD2	medium-sized	TRBV11-2	CASSLGPLAGGPGTGELFF	TGTGCCAGCAGCTTAGGCCCACTAGCGGGGGGGCCGGGCACCGGGGAGCTGTTTTTT
TRBJ2-1	.	medium-sized	TRBV4-2	CASSQDRSGGHNEQFF	TGTGCCAGCAGCCAAGATCGGTCAGGGGGGCACAATGAGCAGTTCTTC
TRBJ2-5	TRBD1	few	TRBV4-3	CASSPGTGEQETQYF	TGCGCCAGCAGCCCCGGGACAGGCGAACAAGAGACCCAGTACTTC
TRBJ2-3	.	.	TRBV28	CASSFHPADTQYF	TGTGCCAGCAGTTTTCATCCGGCAGATACGCAGTATTTT
TRBJ2-7	.	.	TRBV20-1	CSASDSLRGPEQYF	TGCAGTGCTTCGGACAGCCTAAGGGGCCCCGAGCAGTACTTC
TRBJ1-1	.	medium-sized	TRBV10-3	CAISEGQNEAFF	TGTGCCATCAGTGAGGGTCAAAATGAAGCTTTCTTT
TRBJ2-5	.	.	TRBV7-2	CASSLISGPLQETQYF	TGTGCCAGCAGCTTAATTAGCGGCCCTTTACAAGAGACCCAGTACTTC
TRBJ1-1	TRBD1	few	TRBV30	CAWRGQGGIFAEAFF	TGTGCCTGGAGGGGACAGGGAGGCATTTTCGCTGAAGCTTTCTTT
TRBJ2-7	.	medium-sized	TRBV6-1	CASSPGREISYEQYF	TGTGCCAGCAGCCCCGGTAGGGAAATCTCCTACGAGCAGTACTTC
TRBJ2-5	TRBD2	medium-sized	TRBV4-1	CASGPLAGAIEETQYF	TGCGCCAGCGGGCCCTTAGCGGGGGCCATCGAAGAGACCCAGTACTTC
TRBJ2-1	TRBD1	.	TRBV5-1	CASSSDRARQFF	TGCGCCAGCAGCTCTGACAGGGCCCGGCAGTTCTTC
TRBJ2-5	.	medium-sized	TRBV20-1	CSARERRLYQETQYF	TGCAGTGCTAGAGAGCGGAGGCTGTACCAAGAGACCCAGTACTTC
TRBJ2-7	TRBD1	few	TRBV7-9	CASSQPGQGAYEQYF	TGTGCCAGCAGCCAGCCGGGACAGGGAGCCTACGAGCAGTACTTC
TRBJ1-2	.	medium-sized	TRBV18	CASSRRDNGYTF	TGTGCCAGCTCACGCAGGGATAATGGCTACACCTTC
TRBJ1-1	.	few	TRBV12-2	CASAPSVNTEAFF	TGTGCAAGTGCCCCAAGTGTGAACACTGAAGCTTTCTTT
TRBJ2-7	.	medium-sized	TRBV9	CASSPRDGTYEQYF	TGTGCCAGCAGCCCGCGGGACGGGACCTACGAGCAGTACTTC